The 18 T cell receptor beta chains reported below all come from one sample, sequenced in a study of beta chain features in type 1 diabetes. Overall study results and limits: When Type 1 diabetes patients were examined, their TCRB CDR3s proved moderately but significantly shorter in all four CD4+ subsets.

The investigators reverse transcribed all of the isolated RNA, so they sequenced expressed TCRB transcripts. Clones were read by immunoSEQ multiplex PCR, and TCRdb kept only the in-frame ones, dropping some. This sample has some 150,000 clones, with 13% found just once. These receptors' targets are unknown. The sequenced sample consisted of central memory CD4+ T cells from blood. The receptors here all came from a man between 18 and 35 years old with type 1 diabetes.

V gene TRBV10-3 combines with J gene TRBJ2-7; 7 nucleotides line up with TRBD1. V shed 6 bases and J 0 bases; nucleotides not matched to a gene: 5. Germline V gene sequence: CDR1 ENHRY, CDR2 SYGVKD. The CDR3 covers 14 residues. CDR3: CAIRDRSFSYEQYF. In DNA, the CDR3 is TGTGCCATCAGGGACAGGTCTTTCTCCTACGAGCAGTACTTC.

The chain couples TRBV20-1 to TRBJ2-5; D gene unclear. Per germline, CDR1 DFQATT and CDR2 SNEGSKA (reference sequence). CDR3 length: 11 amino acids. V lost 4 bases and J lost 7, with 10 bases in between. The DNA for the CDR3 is TGCAGTGCTATTATATTTGGGACCCAGTACTTC. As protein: CSAIIFGTQYF.

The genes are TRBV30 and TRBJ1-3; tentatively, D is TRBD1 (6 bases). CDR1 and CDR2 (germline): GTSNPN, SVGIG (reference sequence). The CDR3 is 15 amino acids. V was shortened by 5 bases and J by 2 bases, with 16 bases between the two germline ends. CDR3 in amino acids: CAWDTGLIAGNTIYF. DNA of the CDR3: TGTGCCTGGGACACAGGGTTGATAGCTGGAAACACCATATATTTT.

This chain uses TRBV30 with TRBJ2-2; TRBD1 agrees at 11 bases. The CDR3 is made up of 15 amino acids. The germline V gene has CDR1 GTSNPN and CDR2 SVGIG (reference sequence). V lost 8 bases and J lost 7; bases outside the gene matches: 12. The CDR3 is CAGTPGTGGGGELFF. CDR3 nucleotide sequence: TGTGCCGGGACCCCGGGGACAGGGGGTGGCGGGGAGCTGTTTTTT.

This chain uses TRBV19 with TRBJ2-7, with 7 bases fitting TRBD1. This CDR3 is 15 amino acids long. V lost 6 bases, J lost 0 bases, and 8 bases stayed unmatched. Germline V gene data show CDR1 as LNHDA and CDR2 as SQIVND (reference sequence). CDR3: CASSAGTDSSYEQYF. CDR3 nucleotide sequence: TGTGCCAGTAGCGCCGGGACAGACAGCTCCTACGAGCAGTACTTC.

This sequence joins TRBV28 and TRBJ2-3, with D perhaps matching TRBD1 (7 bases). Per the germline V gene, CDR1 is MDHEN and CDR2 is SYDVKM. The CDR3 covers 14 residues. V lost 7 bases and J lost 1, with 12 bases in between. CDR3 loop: CASTPRGGTDTQYF. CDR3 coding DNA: TGTGCCAGCACCCCCAGGGGGGGCACAGATACGCAGTATTTT.

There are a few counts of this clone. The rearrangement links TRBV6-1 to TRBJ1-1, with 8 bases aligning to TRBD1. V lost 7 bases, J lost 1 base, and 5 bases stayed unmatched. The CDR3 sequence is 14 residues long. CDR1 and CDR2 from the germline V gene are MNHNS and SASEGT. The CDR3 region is CASIRDRGNTEAFF. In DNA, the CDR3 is TGTGCCAGCATTAGAGACAGGGGGAACACTGAAGCTTTCTTT.

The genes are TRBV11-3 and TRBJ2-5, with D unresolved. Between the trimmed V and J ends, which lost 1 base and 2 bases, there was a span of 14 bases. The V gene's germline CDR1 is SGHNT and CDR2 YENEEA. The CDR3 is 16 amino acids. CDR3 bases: TGTGCCAGCAGCTTAGCCTCCGCGGTGGGGCAAGAGACCCAGTACTTC. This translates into CASSLASAVGQETQYF.

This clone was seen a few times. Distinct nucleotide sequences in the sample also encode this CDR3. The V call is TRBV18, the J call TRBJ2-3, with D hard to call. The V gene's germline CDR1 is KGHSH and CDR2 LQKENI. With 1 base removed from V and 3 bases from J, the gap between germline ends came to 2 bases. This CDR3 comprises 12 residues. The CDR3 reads CASSPRTDTQYF. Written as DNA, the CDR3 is TGTGCCAGCTCACCACGAACAGATACGCAGTATTTT.

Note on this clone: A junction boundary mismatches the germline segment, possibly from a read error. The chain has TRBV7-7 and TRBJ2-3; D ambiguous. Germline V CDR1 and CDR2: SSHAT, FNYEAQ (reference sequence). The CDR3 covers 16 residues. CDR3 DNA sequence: TGTGCTAGCAGCCCTTTAACGGGCGGTTTCACAGATACGCAGTATTTT. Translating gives CASSPLTGGFTDTQYF.

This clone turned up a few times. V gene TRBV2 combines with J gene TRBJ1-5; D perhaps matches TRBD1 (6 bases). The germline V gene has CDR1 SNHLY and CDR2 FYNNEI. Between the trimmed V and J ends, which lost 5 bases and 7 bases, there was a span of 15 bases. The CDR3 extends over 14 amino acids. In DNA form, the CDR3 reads TGTGCCAGCAGTTCCCGGGACAACCAACAGCCCCAGCATTTT. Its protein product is CASSSRDNQQPQHF. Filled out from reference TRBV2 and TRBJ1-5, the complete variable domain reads EPEVTQTPSHQVTQMGQEVILRCVPISNHLYFYWYRQILGQKVEFLVSFYNNEISEKSEIFDDQFSVERPDGSNFTLKIRSTKLEDSAMYFCASSSRDNQQPQHFGDGTRLSIL.

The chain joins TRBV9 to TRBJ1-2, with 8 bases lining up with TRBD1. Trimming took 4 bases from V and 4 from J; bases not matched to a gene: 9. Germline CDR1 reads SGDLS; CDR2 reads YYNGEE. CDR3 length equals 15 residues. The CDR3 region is CASSPWTGMSYGYTF. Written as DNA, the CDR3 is TGTGCCAGCAGCCCCTGGACAGGGATGAGCTATGGCTACACCTTC.

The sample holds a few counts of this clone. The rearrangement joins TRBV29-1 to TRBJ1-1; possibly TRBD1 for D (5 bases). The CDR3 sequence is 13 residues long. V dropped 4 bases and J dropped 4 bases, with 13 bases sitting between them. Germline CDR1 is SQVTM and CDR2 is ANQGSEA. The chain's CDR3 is CSVAQGRGTEAFF. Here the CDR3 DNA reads TGCAGCGTTGCACAAGGGAGGGGCACTGAAGCTTTCTTT. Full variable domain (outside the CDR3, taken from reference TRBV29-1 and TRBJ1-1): SAVISQKPSRDICQRGTSLTIQCQVDSQVTMMFWYRQQPGQSLTLIATANQGSEATYESGFVIDKFPISRPNLTFSTLTVSNMSPEDSSIYLCSVAQGRGTEAFFGQGTRLTVV.

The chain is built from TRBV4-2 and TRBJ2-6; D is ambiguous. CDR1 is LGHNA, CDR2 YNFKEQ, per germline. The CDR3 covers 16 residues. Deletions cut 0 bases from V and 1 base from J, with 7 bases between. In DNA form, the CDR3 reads TGTGCCAGCAGCCAAGAGGGTGGATCTGGGGCCAACGTCCTGACTTTC. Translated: CASSQEGGSGANVLTF.

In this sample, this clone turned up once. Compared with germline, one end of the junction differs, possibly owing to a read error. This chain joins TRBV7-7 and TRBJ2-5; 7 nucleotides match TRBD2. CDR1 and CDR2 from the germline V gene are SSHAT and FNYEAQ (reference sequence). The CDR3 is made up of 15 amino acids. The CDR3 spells CASSGTTSAAETQYF. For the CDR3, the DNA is TGTGCTAGCAGCGGAACAACTAGCGCTGCAGAGACCCAGTACTTC.

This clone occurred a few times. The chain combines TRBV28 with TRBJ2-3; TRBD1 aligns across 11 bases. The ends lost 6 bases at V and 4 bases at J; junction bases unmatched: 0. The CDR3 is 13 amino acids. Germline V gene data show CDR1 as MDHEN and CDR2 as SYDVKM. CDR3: CASRGQGADTQYF. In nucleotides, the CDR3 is TGTGCCAGCAGGGGACAGGGGGCAGATACGCAGTATTTT.

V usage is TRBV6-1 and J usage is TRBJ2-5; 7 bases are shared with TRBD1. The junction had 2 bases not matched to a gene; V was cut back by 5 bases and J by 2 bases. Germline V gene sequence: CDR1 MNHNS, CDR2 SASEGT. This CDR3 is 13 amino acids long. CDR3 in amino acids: CASSWDRQETQYF. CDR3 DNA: TGTGCCAGCAGTTGGGACAGACAAGAGACCCAGTACTTC.

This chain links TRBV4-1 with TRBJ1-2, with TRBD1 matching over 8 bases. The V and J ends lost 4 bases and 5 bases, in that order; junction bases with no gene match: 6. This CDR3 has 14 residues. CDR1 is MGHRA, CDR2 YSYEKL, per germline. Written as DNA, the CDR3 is TGCGCCAGCAGCCCGAGGGGACAGGAGTATGGCTACACCTTC. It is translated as CASSPRGQEYGYTF.